The rows below give T cell receptor beta chains drawn from one sample of a study of blood T cell repertoires in COVID-19. Here immunoSEQ multiplex PCR was the method, and the copy in TCRdb shows in-frame clones only, minus some. The sample has 81,000 or so clones; roughly 92% are singletons. Sequences were obtained from peripheral blood. Receptor source: a woman aged 60-75 years with active COVID-19. CDR3s include the opening cysteine and the closing phenylalanine or tryptophan. The D gene is left open where the match is weak. Size is omitted from some rows. Given values are once, few, many or a class for expanded clones.

>once|TRBV27|TRBJ2-7|TRBD2
TGTGCCAGCAGTTCCTCTTTACTACTAGCGGGAGGGTACGAGCAGTACTTC
CASSSSLLLAGGYEQYF
>.|TRBV19|TRBJ2-7|.
TGTGCCAGTAGCGGGGGAGCCTACGAGCAGTACTTC
CASSGGAYEQYF
>.|TRBV29-1|TRBJ2-7|TRBD1
TGCAGCGTTGAAGGTGGGACAGGCTCCTACGAGCAGTACTTC
CSVEGGTGSYEQYF
>.|TRBV9|TRBJ2-3|TRBD2
TGTGCCAGCAGCGCGTTTACTAGCGGGGGCCGCACAGATACGCAGTATTTT
CASSAFTSGGRTDTQYF
>.|TRBV30|TRBJ1-2|TRBD1
TGTGCCTGGAGGGGGGGACAGGGAGTAGGTAACTATGGCTACACCTTC
CAWRGGQGVGNYGYTF
>.|TRBV24-1|TRBJ2-5|TRBD2
TGTGCCACCAGTGAGGGTTATGGGGCGGGAGGAATCGAGACCCAGTACTTC
CATSEGYGAGGIETQYF
>.|TRBV7-9|TRBJ2-3|.
TGTGCCAGCAGCCTCGTTGCAGGGGCAGATACGCAGTATTTT
CASSLVAGADTQYF
>few|TRBV29-1|TRBJ1-1|TRBD1
TGCAGCGTTGAAGGGACAGGGCGCATGAACACTGAAGCTTTCTTT
CSVEGTGRMNTEAFF
>.|TRBV24-1|TRBJ2-1|.
TGTGCCACCAGTGGTCCCCGGACAGCGTACAATGAGCAGTTCTTC
CATSGPRTAYNEQFF
>once|TRBV19|TRBJ2-6|.
.
CASTSGGVAGANVLTF
>.|TRBV15|TRBJ2-7|.
TGTGCCACCAGCAGAGGGATGTCACAGGGTAACTACGAGCAGTACTTC
CATSRGMSQGNYEQYF
>.|TRBV9|TRBJ2-3|TRBD2
TGTGCCAGCAGCGTAGGACTAGCGGGGGGCACAGATACGCAGTATTTT
CASSVGLAGGTDTQYF
>.|TRBV18|TRBJ2-6|.
TGTGCCAGCTCAGAGAGCTCTGGGGCCAACGTCCTGACTTTC
CASSESSGANVLTF
>.|TRBV18|TRBJ2-7|.
TGTGCCAGCTCACCACCAGGGGGTATCGAGCAGTACTTC
CASSPPGGIEQYF
>.|TRBV27|TRBJ2-3|.
TGTGCCAGCAGTCTACGACAGGCCACAGATACGCAGTATTTT
CASSLRQATDTQYF
>once|TRBV18|TRBJ2-1|TRBD2
TGTGCCAGCTCAGAAAAAACGGGGGGGAATGAGCAGTTCTTC
CASSEKTGGNEQFF
>.|TRBV6-1|TRBJ1-1|.
TGTGCCAGCAGTGAAGCTTTCGGAGCTACTGAAGCTTTCTTT
CASSEAFGATEAFF
>once|TRBV2|TRBJ1-3|TRBD1
TGTGCCAGCAGTCAACATGGGACAGGGTTCTCTGGAAACACCATATATTTT
CASSQHGTGFSGNTIYF
>.|TRBV5-1|TRBJ1-6|.
TGCGCCAGCAAAACGGATGGAGCAGCGAATTCACCCCTCCACTTT
CASKTDGAANSPLHF
>.|TRBV15|TRBJ2-2|TRBD1
TGTGCCACCAGCAGAGCTGCAGGGGGCATCGGGGAGCTGTTTTTT
CATSRAAGGIGELFF
>.|TRBV13|TRBJ2-7|.
TGTGCCAGCAGCTTAGAACCGACAGGCAGTAACTACGAGCAGTACTTC
CASSLEPTGSNYEQYF
>.|TRBV18|TRBJ2-5|TRBD2
TGTGCCAGCTCACCGGCGGGGGTGCAGGAGACCCAGTACTTC
CASSPAGVQETQYF
>.|TRBV7-8|TRBJ2-1|.
TGTGCCAGCAGCTTCAGCGGGCTAACTGAGCAGTTCTTC
CASSFSGLTEQFF
>.|TRBV28|TRBJ2-2|TRBD2
TGTGCCAGCAGCCCCGGGACTAGAGTTCATCGGGAGCTGTTTTTT
CASSPGTRVHRELFF
>.|TRBV6-5|TRBJ1-5|.
TGTGCCAGCAGTTACGGGGGGTCCTATAGCAATCAGCCCCAGCATTTT
CASSYGGSYSNQPQHF
>few|TRBV5-4|TRBJ2-7|TRBD2
TGTGCCAGCAGCTTGACTAGCGGCTACTCCTACGAGCAGTACTTC
CASSLTSGYSYEQYF
>.|TRBV2|TRBJ2-7|TRBD2
TGTGCCAGCACCCTAGCGGGTTTCTCCTACGAGCAGTACTTC
CASTLAGFSYEQYF
>few|TRBV16|TRBJ1-6|TRBD1
TGTGCCAGCAGCCAGGACAGGGATTACTCACCCCTCCACTTT
CASSQDRDYSPLHF
>.|TRBV6-2/TRBV6-3|TRBJ1-5|TRBD1
TGTGCCAGCAGTTACCTTGGACAGGGCAATCAGCCCCAGCATTTT
CASSYLGQGNQPQHF